This T cell receptor (beta chain) was sequenced for a study of blood T cell repertoires in COVID-19. As for the study in general: Both acute and convalescent COVID-19 samples were obtained from the United States, Italy and Spain.

This clone was detected only a few times. V was clipped by 5 bases and J by 8 bases; unmatched bases: 13. CDR1 is MNHEY, CDR2 SVGAGI, per germline. The CDR3 covers 15 residues. Methods used by the authors: Nucleated cell number was recorded as an estimate derived from reference gene primer amplification. TCRdb's copy holds only in-frame clones and misses some; the assay was immunoSEQ multiplex PCR. Clonal size and the V and J genes are those of that table, whereas D and trimming came from the DNA. The sample includes around 58,000 clones, about 88% of them seen just once. Sequencing input: peripheral blood. The V call is TRBV6-5, the J call TRBJ1-2; 8 nucleotides agree with TRBD1. This sequence was found in a human donor in a cohort sampled during active COVID-19. CDR3 DNA sequence: TGTGCCAGCAGTCCCAGGGGGCAGGGAGTATGGGGCTACACCTTC. Amino acid sequence: CASSPRGQGVWGYTF.